These T cell receptor beta chains were read from a single sample in a study of T cells after yellow fever vaccination. From the 5' RACE reads, TCRdb called clonotypes with MiXCR, one entry per CDR3 protein. The sample lists 200,000 to 300,000 distinct CDR3 sequences, about 7% occurring once. The starting material was CD4+ T cells sorted from PBMCs, obtained 15 days after the yellow fever booster vaccination. The receptors were sampled from a man aged 25-45 years who received the YFV17D yellow fever vaccine. Each CDR3 is given with its conserved first and last residue. The order of the fields is J gene, clone size, V gene, D gene, CDR3 protein, CDR3 DNA. A D gene is named only where the DNA matches it firmly. Size tells how often a clone was seen (once, few, many) or the class of an expanded clone, and some rows leave it out.

j_gene: TRBJ2-7
abundance: .
v_gene: TRBV4-3
d_gene: .
CDR3aa: CASSQAWDGSYEQYF
CDR3nt: TGCGCCAGCAGCCAAGCTTGGGACGGCTCCTACGAGCAGTACTTC

j_gene: TRBJ2-5
abundance: .
v_gene: TRBV9
d_gene: .
CDR3aa: CASSSVGQETQYF
CDR3nt: TGTGCCAGCAGCAGTGTAGGACAAGAGACCCAGTACTTC

j_gene: TRBJ2-1
abundance: .
v_gene: TRBV5-1
d_gene: .
CDR3aa: CASSLIRGYEQFF
CDR3nt: TGCGCCAGCAGCTTGATCAGGGGCTATGAGCAGTTCTTC

j_gene: TRBJ2-7
abundance: few
v_gene: TRBV7-2
d_gene: TRBD1
CDR3aa: CASSFIQGSYEQYF
CDR3nt: TGTGCCAGCAGCTTTATACAGGGGTCCTACGAGCAGTACTTC

j_gene: TRBJ1-2
abundance: .
v_gene: TRBV5-8
d_gene: TRBD1
CDR3aa: CASRAGQGNYGYTF
CDR3nt: TGTGCCAGCAGAGCGGGACAGGGTAACTATGGCTACACCTTC

j_gene: TRBJ2-3
abundance: few
v_gene: TRBV6-5
d_gene: .
CDR3aa: CASSYPDGHTDTQYF
CDR3nt: TGTGCCAGCAGTTACCCGGACGGACACACAGATACGCAGTATTTT

j_gene: TRBJ2-1
abundance: few
v_gene: TRBV20-1
d_gene: .
CDR3aa: CSARDRPGGSDEQFF
CDR3nt: TGCAGTGCTAGAGATCGCCCAGGGGGGAGCGATGAGCAGTTCTTC

j_gene: TRBJ1-1
abundance: .
v_gene: TRBV20-1
d_gene: TRBD1
CDR3aa: CSARDRQGHTEAFF
CDR3nt: TGCAGTGCTAGAGATCGACAGGGGCACACTGAAGCTTTCTTT

j_gene: TRBJ2-7
abundance: .
v_gene: TRBV6-5
d_gene: TRBD1
CDR3aa: CASSFPSGTGGEQYF
CDR3nt: TGTGCCAGCAGTTTCCCATCCGGGACAGGGGGCGAGCAGTACTTC

j_gene: TRBJ2-3
abundance: .
v_gene: TRBV4-3
d_gene: TRBD2
CDR3aa: CASSQESREGVKYF
CDR3nt: TGCGCCAGCAGCCAAGAGTCGCGGGAGGGAGTCAAGTATTTT

j_gene: TRBJ1-6
abundance: many
v_gene: TRBV20-1
d_gene: .
CDR3aa: CSARERGGGSPLHF
CDR3nt: TGCAGTGCTAGAGAAAGGGGAGGGGGATCACCCCTCCACTTT

j_gene: TRBJ2-7
abundance: few
v_gene: TRBV7-2
d_gene: .
CDR3aa: CASSSPKGSYEQYF
CDR3nt: TGTGCCAGCAGCTCCCCCAAGGGATCCTACGAGCAGTACTTC

j_gene: TRBJ2-1
abundance: few
v_gene: TRBV11-3
d_gene: TRBD2
CDR3aa: CASSLSGSRWNEQFF
CDR3nt: TGTGCCAGCAGCTTAAGCGGGAGCCGTTGGAATGAGCAGTTCTTC

j_gene: TRBJ2-1
abundance: .
v_gene: TRBV11-2
d_gene: TRBD2
CDR3aa: CASTKRDLFNEQFF
CDR3nt: TGTGCCAGCACCAAGCGGGACCTCTTCAATGAGCAGTTCTTC

j_gene: TRBJ2-1
abundance: .
v_gene: TRBV5-1
d_gene: TRBD2
CDR3aa: CASSWVAGGPNEQFF
CDR3nt: TGCGCCAGCAGCTGGGTCGCGGGAGGGCCAAATGAGCAGTTCTTC

j_gene: TRBJ2-3
abundance: few
v_gene: TRBV18
d_gene: .
CDR3aa: CASSPPSSTDTQYF
CDR3nt: TGTGCCAGCTCACCACCCAGCAGCACAGATACGCAGTATTTT

j_gene: TRBJ1-5
abundance: .
v_gene: TRBV6-2/TRBV6-3
d_gene: .
CDR3aa: CASSYGAGQKNQPQHF
CDR3nt: TGTGCCAGCAGTTACGGAGCAGGACAGAAAAATCAGCCCCAGCATTTT

j_gene: TRBJ2-5
abundance: many
v_gene: TRBV18
d_gene: TRBD1
CDR3aa: CASSPGTGEETQYF
CDR3nt: TGCGCCAGCAGCCCCGGGACAGGGGAAGAGACCCAGTACTTC

j_gene: TRBJ2-1
abundance: many
v_gene: TRBV5-1
d_gene: .
CDR3aa: CASSRTHNEQFF
CDR3nt: TGCGCCAGCAGCCGGACCCACAATGAGCAGTTCTTC

j_gene: TRBJ2-3
abundance: many
v_gene: TRBV12-3/TRBV12-4
d_gene: TRBD2
CDR3aa: CASSSGTRTTQYF
CDR3nt: TGTGCCAGCAGCAGTGGGACTAGAACTACGCAGTATTTT

j_gene: TRBJ2-1
abundance: few
v_gene: TRBV20-1
d_gene: .
CDR3aa: CSARAGGREYEQFF
CDR3nt: TGCAGTGCTAGAGCAGGAGGTCGAGAATATGAGCAGTTCTTC

j_gene: TRBJ2-7
abundance: many
v_gene: TRBV20-1
d_gene: .
CDR3aa: CSARIEGHSYEQYF
CDR3nt: TGCAGTGCTAGAATCGAGGGCCATTCCTACGAGCAGTACTTC

j_gene: TRBJ2-5
abundance: few
v_gene: TRBV7-2
d_gene: TRBD2
CDR3aa: CASSPQTSGRETQYF
CDR3nt: TGTGCCAGCAGCCCTCAGACTAGCGGGAGAGAGACCCAGTACTTC

j_gene: TRBJ2-1
abundance: many
v_gene: TRBV6-2/TRBV6-3
d_gene: TRBD2
CDR3aa: CASSYPSGTSGYMGNEQFF
CDR3nt: TGTGCCAGCAGTTACCCATCGGGGACTAGCGGGTATATGGGCAATGAGCAGTTCTTC

j_gene: TRBJ1-5
abundance: .
v_gene: TRBV7-2
d_gene: .
CDR3aa: CASSVGSKRQPQHF
CDR3nt: TGTGCCAGCAGCGTAGGAAGTAAAAGGCAGCCCCAGCATTTT

j_gene: TRBJ2-2
abundance: many
v_gene: TRBV3-1
d_gene: .
CDR3aa: CASSQGTRGSTGELFF
CDR3nt: TGTGCCAGCAGCCAAGGTACGAGAGGGAGCACCGGGGAGCTGTTTTTT

j_gene: TRBJ2-1
abundance: many
v_gene: TRBV10-3
d_gene: TRBD1
CDR3aa: CAISLGTDNEQFF
CDR3nt: TGTGCCATCAGTCTCGGGACAGACAATGAGCAGTTCTTC

j_gene: TRBJ2-5
abundance: .
v_gene: TRBV4-3
d_gene: TRBD1
CDR3aa: CASSQLRMDRVGETQYF
CDR3nt: TGCGCCAGCAGCCAACTCAGGATGGACAGGGTCGGAGAGACCCAGTACTTC

j_gene: TRBJ2-1
abundance: .
v_gene: TRBV27
d_gene: TRBD2
CDR3aa: CASSLQTSGYQSSYNEQFF
CDR3nt: TGTGCCAGCAGTTTACAGACTAGCGGGTACCAAAGCTCCTACAATGAGCAGTTCTTC

j_gene: TRBJ2-6
abundance: many
v_gene: TRBV20-1
d_gene: .
CDR3aa: CSAFLSGANVLTF
CDR3nt: TGCAGTGCTTTCCTCTCTGGGGCCAACGTCCTGACTTTC

j_gene: TRBJ2-3
abundance: many
v_gene: TRBV5-1
d_gene: .
CDR3aa: CASSWELAPDTQYF
CDR3nt: TGCGCCAGCAGCTGGGAACTAGCCCCAGATACGCAGTATTTT

j_gene: TRBJ1-1
abundance: few
v_gene: TRBV6-5
d_gene: .
CDR3aa: CASSLAKHGDTEAFF
CDR3nt: TGTGCCAGCAGTTTAGCTAAACACGGGGACACTGAAGCTTTCTTT

j_gene: TRBJ2-4
abundance: few
v_gene: TRBV4-3
d_gene: TRBD1
CDR3aa: CASSQNRGSRNIQYF
CDR3nt: TGCGCCAGCAGCCAAAACAGGGGTTCACGGAACATTCAGTACTTC

j_gene: TRBJ2-2
abundance: many
v_gene: TRBV20-1
d_gene: TRBD2
CDR3aa: CSASGLGRESSYTGELFF
CDR3nt: TGCAGTGCTAGCGGGTTGGGGCGGGAGTCGTCTTACACCGGGGAGCTGTTTTTT

j_gene: TRBJ2-1
abundance: many
v_gene: TRBV15
d_gene: TRBD1
CDR3aa: CATSRQWTGLANEQFF
CDR3nt: TGTGCCACCAGCAGACAGTGGACAGGGCTGGCCAATGAGCAGTTCTTC

j_gene: TRBJ2-1
abundance: few
v_gene: TRBV18
d_gene: .
CDR3aa: CASSPNGQGYNEQFF
CDR3nt: TGTGCCAGCTCACCGAACGGACAAGGGTACAATGAGCAGTTCTTC

j_gene: TRBJ2-2
abundance: few
v_gene: TRBV12-3/TRBV12-4
d_gene: TRBD2
CDR3aa: CATLAGTNTGELFF
CDR3nt: TGTGCCACTCTAGCGGGCACGAACACCGGGGAGCTGTTTTTT

j_gene: TRBJ1-1
abundance: many
v_gene: TRBV5-6
d_gene: .
CDR3aa: CASSLGTRYTEAFF
CDR3nt: TGTGCCAGCAGCTTAGGCACGAGGTACACTGAAGCTTTCTTT

j_gene: TRBJ1-1
abundance: few
v_gene: TRBV29-1
d_gene: .
CDR3aa: CSSRTDTEAFF
CDR3nt: TGCAGCAGCCGCACGGACACTGAAGCTTTCTTT

j_gene: TRBJ2-5
abundance: .
v_gene: TRBV11-3
d_gene: .
CDR3aa: CASSPHRGAETQYF
CDR3nt: TGTGCAAGCAGCCCACACCGGGGGGCGGAGACCCAGTACTTC

j_gene: TRBJ2-6
abundance: .
v_gene: TRBV10-3
d_gene: .
CDR3aa: CATFSGANVLTF
CDR3nt: TGTGCCACCTTTTCTGGGGCCAACGTCCTGACTTTC

j_gene: TRBJ2-5
abundance: many
v_gene: TRBV4-3
d_gene: .
CDR3aa: CASSQDSPVAGQETQYF
CDR3nt: TGCGCCAGCAGCCAAGATAGCCCCGTCGCCGGCCAAGAGACCCAGTACTTC

j_gene: TRBJ2-6
abundance: few
v_gene: TRBV20-1
d_gene: .
CDR3aa: CSALDWGRGANVLTF
CDR3nt: TGCAGTGCTTTGGACTGGGGAAGAGGGGCCAACGTCCTGACTTTC

j_gene: TRBJ2-1
abundance: few
v_gene: TRBV29-1
d_gene: TRBD2
CDR3aa: CSVDERGEQFF
CDR3nt: TGCAGCGTTGATGAGCGGGGTGAGCAGTTCTTC

j_gene: TRBJ1-2
abundance: .
v_gene: TRBV30
d_gene: .
CDR3aa: CAWDTVTDYGYTF
CDR3nt: TGTGCCTGGGATACAGTGACAGACTATGGCTACACCTTC

j_gene: TRBJ1-2
abundance: many
v_gene: TRBV27
d_gene: TRBD1
CDR3aa: CASSHGQGALRGYTF
CDR3nt: TGTGCCAGCAGCCACGGACAGGGGGCTCTCCGGGGCTACACCTTC

j_gene: TRBJ1-6
abundance: few
v_gene: TRBV20-1
d_gene: .
CDR3aa: CCARDRGGSYNSPLHF
CDR3nt: TGCTGTGCTAGAGATCGGGGTGGCTCCTATAATTCACCCCTCCACTTT

j_gene: TRBJ2-5
abundance: .
v_gene: TRBV10-3
d_gene: .
CDR3aa: CAISRIGMETQYF
CDR3nt: TGTGCCATCAGTCGGATCGGGATGGAGACCCAGTACTTC

j_gene: TRBJ1-1
abundance: many
v_gene: TRBV12-3/TRBV12-4
d_gene: .
CDR3aa: CASSWGRNTEAFF
CDR3nt: TGTGCCAGCAGTTGGGGGAGGAACACTGAAGCTTTCTTT

j_gene: TRBJ2-3
abundance: many
v_gene: TRBV20-1
d_gene: TRBD2
CDR3aa: CSAGLAGMADTQYF
CDR3nt: TGCAGTGCTGGACTAGCGGGGATGGCAGATACGCAGTATTTT

j_gene: TRBJ2-1
abundance: .
v_gene: TRBV7-2
d_gene: .
CDR3aa: CASSMLAHEQFF
CDR3nt: TGTGCCAGCAGCATGCTAGCGCATGAGCAGTTCTTC